This TCR beta chain was obtained from a study of T cell responses to AZD1222 COVID-19 vaccine (dated by TCRdb to 2020 to 2023). With regard to the full study: A total of around 240 trial participants underwent TCR sequencing, of whom approximately 210 received two doses of AZD1222 and about 25 received two doses of the MenACWY control vaccine. Trial participants were enrolled into age subgroups of 18-55, 56-69 and 70-plus years, which contained about 150, 28 and 57 TCR-sequenced participants, respectively. Paper-wide results and their limitations: The whole spike protein was spanned by vaccine-associated CD4 TCRs, and dominant responses were seen in regions 160-218 and 743-854. The 56-69-year group was small, and its depth increase did not reach significance, likely because of low power. Most participants were white British and females outnumbered males, and the authors suggested that clonal diversity may have been underestimated. After two AZD1222 doses, spike-specific TCR breadth and depth were significantly higher than at day 0 and than in MenACWY recipients. Because no samples from the day 14 peak response were available, repertoires could be characterized only after the peak T cell response. Epitopes outside the regions mutated in the B.1.351 and B.1.1.7 variants were reportedly recognized by nearly half of the unique spike-specific TCRs. Conclusions about previously exposed vaccinees were limited because only five to seven AZD1222 recipients were SARS-CoV-2 seropositive at baseline.

Concerning this clone: Its specific antigen is unknown. It has no much larger one-base neighbor in the sample; base qualities were not kept.

Relative to germline, V is 0 bases shorter and J is 10 bases shorter, with 11 bases between their ends. There are 14 amino acids in the CDR3, from cysteine to phenylalanine inclusive. Only the CDR3 DNA is retained, 42 bases long and in frame from the first base. The germline V gene specifies SGHRS as CDR1 and YFSETQ as CDR2. The CDR3 regions of human TCRbeta chains were analyzed by immunosequencing. The original methods were these. TCRs in the repertoires were matched against a reference library of SARS-CoV-2-specific TCRs that had been generated with the MIRA antigen-specificity platform. Breadth meant the fraction of unique TCRs that were SARS-CoV-2-associated, whereas depth meant the fraction of total T cells that were SARS-CoV-2-associated. Using the MIRA data, each spike-specific TCR was mapped to the spike region that the TCR reacts to and placed in a CD4 or CD8 class. Log10-transformed breadth and depth values were compared by one-way ANOVA with Sidak's multiple comparisons tests. TCRdb retrieved this table from immuneACCESS and kept in-frame rearrangements only. Not all clones are present; in checked studies, unresolved V genes account for under half, and no reason is known for the remainder. That table furnishes V, J and clone size, whereas the DNA furnished D and trimming. Across this sample there are more than 80,000 clones, with over 75% seen only once. The top ten clonotypes cover roughly 12% of the sample.

The sample's time point label, decoded: about 28 days (+/-7) after the second vaccine dose. Because spike-specific TCR depth and breadth did not differ between the two schedules, AZD1222 recipients who got a second dose at roughly 4 weeks were pooled with those who got a second dose at roughly 12 weeks. Vaccinee samples were obtained from the UK trials COV001 and COV002, which included a single-blind randomized controlled phase 2/3 trial of AZD1222 (ChAdOx1 nCoV-19) in healthy adults. For TCRbeta chain sequencing, PBMC samples from trial participants were taken at day 0 and at day 28 after the second dose.

The TCR sequence derives from an adult who received the AZD1222 COVID-19 vaccine. The chain is made from TRBV5-1 and TRBJ1-6; the D segment could be TRBD1, given 5 matching bases. Here the sequenced sample was peripheral blood, taken 28 days after the second AZD1222 dose. The DNA sequence follows: TGCGCCAGCAGCTTGGAAGGGGCTGGCTCACCCCTCCACTTT. This codes for CASSLEGAGSPLHF.